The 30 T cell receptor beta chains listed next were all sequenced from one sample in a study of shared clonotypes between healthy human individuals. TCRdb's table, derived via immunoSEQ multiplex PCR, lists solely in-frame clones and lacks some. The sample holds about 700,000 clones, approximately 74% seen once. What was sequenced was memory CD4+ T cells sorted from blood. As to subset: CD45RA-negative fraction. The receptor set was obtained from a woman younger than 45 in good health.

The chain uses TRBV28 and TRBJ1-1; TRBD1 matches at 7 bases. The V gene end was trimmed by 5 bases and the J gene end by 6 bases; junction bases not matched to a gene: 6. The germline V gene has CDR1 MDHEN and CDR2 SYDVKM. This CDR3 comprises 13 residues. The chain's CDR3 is CASSARQGAEAFF. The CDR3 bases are TGTGCCAGCAGTGCTAGACAGGGAGCTGAAGCTTTCTTT.

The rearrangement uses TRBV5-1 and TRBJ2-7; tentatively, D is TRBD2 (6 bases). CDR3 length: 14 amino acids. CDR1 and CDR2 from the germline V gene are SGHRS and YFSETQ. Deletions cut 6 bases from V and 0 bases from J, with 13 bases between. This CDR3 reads CASTSLEGSYEQYF. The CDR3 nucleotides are TGCGCCAGCACCTCGCTGGAGGGCTCCTACGAGCAGTACTTC.

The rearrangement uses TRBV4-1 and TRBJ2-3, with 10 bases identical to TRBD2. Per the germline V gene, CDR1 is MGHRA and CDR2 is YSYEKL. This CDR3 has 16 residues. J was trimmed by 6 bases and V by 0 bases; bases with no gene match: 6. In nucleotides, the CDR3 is TGCGCCAGCAGCCAAGACCTAGCGGGAGAATGGGATACGCAGTATTTT. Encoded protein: CASSQDLAGEWDTQYF.

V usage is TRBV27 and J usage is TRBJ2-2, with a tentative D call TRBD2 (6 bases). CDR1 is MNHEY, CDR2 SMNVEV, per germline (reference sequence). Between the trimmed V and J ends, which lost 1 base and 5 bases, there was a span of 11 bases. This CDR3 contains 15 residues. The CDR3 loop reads CASSLYGSVTGELFF. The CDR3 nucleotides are TGTGCCAGCAGTTTATACGGGAGTGTGACCGGGGAGCTGTTTTTT.

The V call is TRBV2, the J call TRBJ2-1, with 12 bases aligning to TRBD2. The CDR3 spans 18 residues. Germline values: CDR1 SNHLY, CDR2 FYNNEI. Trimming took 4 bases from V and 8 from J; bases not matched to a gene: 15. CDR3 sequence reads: CASSAPSGRASYADEQFF. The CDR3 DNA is TGTGCCAGCAGTGCCCCTAGCGGGAGGGCCTCTTATGCGGATGAGCAGTTCTTC.

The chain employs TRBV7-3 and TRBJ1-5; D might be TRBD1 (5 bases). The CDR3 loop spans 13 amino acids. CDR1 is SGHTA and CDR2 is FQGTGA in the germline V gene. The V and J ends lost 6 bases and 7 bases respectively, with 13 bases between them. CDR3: CASSWGRDQPQHF. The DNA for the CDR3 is TGTGCCAGCAGTTGGGGAAGGGACCAGCCCCAGCATTTT. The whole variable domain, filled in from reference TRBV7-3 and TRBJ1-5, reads GAGVSQTPSNKVTEKGKYVELRCDPISGHTALYWYRQSLGQGPEFLIYFQGTGAADDSGLPNDRFFAVRPEGSVSTLKIQRTERGDSAVYLCASSWGRDQPQHFGDGTRLSIL.

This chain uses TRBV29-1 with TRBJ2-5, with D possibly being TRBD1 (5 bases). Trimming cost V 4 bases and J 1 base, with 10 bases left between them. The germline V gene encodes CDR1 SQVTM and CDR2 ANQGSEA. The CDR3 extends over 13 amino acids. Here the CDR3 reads CSVGLGPQETQYF. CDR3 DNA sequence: TGCAGCGTTGGGTTGGGGCCCCAAGAGACCCAGTACTTC.

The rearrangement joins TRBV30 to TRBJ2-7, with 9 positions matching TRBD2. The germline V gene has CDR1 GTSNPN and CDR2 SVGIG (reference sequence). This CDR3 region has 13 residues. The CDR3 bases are TGTGCACAAGCCGGACTAGCGAGTGACGAGCAGTACTTC. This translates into CAQAGLASDEQYF.

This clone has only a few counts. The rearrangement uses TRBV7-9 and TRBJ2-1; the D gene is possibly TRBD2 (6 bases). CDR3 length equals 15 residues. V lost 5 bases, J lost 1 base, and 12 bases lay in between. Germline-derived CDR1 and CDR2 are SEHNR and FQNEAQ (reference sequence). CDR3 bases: TGTGCCAGCAGCCCTCAGCGGGCTTCCTACAATGAGCAGTTCTTC. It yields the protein CASSPQRASYNEQFF.

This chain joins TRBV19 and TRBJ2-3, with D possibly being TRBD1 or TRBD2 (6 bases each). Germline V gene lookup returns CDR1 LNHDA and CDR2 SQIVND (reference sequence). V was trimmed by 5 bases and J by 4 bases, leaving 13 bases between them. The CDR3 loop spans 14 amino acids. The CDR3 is CASSPGAGSDTQYF. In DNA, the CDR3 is TGTGCCAGTAGTCCGGGGGCAGGGTCAGATACGCAGTATTTT.

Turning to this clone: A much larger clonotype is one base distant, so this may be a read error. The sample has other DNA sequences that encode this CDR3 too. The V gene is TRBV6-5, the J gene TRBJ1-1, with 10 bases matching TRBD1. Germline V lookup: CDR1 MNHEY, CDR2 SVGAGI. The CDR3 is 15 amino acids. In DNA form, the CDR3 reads TGTGCCAGCAGTTACCTGGGACAGGGGCGCACTGAAGCTTTTTTT. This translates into CASSYLGQGRTEAFF.

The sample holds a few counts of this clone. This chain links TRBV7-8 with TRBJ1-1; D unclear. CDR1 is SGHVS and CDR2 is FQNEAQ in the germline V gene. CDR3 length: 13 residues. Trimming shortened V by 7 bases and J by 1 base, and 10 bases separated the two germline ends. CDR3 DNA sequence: TGTGCCAGCACCCTAGGGTCGAACACTGAAGCTTTCTTT. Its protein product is CASTLGSNTEAFF.

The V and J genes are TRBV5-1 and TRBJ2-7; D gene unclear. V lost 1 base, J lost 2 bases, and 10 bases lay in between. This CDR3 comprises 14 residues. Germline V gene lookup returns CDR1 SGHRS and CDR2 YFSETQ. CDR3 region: CASSLSDPTYEQYF. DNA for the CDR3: TGCGCCAGCAGCTTGAGTGATCCAACCTACGAGCAGTACTTC.

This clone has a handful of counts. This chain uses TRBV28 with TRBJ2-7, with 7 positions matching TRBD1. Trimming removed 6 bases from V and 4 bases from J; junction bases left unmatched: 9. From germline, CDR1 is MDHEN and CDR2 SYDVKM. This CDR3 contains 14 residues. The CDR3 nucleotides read TGTGCCAGCAGCTCGACAGGGATTCTTTACGAGCAGTACTTC. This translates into CASSSTGILYEQYF.

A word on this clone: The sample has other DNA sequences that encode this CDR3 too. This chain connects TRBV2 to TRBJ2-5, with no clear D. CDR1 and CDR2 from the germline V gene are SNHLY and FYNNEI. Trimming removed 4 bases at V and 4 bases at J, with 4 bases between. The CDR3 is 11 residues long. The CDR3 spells CASSVRETQYF. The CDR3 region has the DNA TGTGCCAGCAGTGTTAGAGAGACCCAGTACTTC.

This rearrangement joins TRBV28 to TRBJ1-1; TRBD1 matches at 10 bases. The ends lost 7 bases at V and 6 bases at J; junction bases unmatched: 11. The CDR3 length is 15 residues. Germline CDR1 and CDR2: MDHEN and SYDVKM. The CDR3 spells CASTFPGQGLPEAFF. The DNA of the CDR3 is TGTGCCAGCACCTTCCCGGGACAGGGGTTGCCTGAAGCTTTCTTT.

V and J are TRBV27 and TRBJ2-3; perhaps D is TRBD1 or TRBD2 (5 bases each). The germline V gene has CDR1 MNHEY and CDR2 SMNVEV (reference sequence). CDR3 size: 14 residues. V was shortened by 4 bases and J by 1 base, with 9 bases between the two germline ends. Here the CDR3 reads CASSSGGGTDTQYF. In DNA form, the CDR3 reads TGTGCCAGCAGTTCTGGGGGAGGCACAGATACGCAGTATTTT.

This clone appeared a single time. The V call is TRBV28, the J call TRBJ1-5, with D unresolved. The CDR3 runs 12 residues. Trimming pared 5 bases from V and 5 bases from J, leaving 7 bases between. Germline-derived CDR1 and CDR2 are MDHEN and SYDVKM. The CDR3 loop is CASSQQYQPQHF. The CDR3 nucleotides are TGTGCCAGCAGTCAGCAGTATCAGCCCCAGCATTTT.

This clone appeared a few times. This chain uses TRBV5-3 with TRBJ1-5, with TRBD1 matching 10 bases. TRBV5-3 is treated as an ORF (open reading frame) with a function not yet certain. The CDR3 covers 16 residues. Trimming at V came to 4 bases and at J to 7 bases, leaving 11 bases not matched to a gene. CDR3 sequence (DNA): TGTGCCAGAAGCAACGACAGGGGGCGGCCGGACCAGCCCCAGCATTTT. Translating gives CARSNDRGRPDQPQHF.

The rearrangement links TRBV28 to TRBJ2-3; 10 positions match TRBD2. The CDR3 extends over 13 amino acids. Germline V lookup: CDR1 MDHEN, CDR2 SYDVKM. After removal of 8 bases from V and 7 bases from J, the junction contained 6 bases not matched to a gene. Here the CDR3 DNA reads TGTGCCAGCTTAGCGGGAGGACGTAATACGCAGTATTTT. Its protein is CASLAGGRNTQYF.

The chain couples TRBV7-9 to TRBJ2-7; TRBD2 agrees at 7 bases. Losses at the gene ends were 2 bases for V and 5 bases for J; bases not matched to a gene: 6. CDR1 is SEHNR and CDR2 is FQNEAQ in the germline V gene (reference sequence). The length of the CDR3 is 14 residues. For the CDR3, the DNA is TGTGCCAGCAGCTTACGGGAGGTATTCCACGAGCAGTACTTC. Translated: CASSLREVFHEQYF.

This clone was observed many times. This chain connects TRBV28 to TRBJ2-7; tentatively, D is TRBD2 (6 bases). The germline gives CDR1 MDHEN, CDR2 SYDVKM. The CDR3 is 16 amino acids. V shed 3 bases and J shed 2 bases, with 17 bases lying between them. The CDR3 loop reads CASSFLLARLTYEQYF. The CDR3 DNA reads TGTGCCAGCAGTTTTCTCCTAGCGCGGCTAACCTACGAGCAGTACTTC.

The CDR3 reads CASSQGPTGARGNTIYF. The CDR3 nucleotides read TGCGCCAGCAGCCAGGGTCCGACAGGGGCTCGTGGAAACACCATATATTTT. The rearrangement joins TRBV4-1 to TRBJ1-3, with TRBD1 matching over 8 bases. The trim removed 3 bases at V and 3 bases at J, leaving 10 bases unmatched. This CDR3 is 17 amino acids long. Germline CDR1 MGHRA, CDR2 YSYEKL.

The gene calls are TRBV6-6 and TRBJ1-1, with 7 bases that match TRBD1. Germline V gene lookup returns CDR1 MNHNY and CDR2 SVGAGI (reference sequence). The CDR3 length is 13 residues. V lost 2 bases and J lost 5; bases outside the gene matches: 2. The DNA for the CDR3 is TGTGCCAGCAGTTACCCAGGGGGAACTGAAGCTTTCTTT. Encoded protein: CASSYPGGTEAFF.

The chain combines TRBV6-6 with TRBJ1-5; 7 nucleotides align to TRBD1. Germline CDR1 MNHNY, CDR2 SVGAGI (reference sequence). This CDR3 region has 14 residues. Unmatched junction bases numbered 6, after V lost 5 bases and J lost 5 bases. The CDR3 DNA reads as TGTGCCAGCAGTCCCCCCAGGGGGGATCAGCCCCAGCATTTT. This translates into CASSPPRGDQPQHF.

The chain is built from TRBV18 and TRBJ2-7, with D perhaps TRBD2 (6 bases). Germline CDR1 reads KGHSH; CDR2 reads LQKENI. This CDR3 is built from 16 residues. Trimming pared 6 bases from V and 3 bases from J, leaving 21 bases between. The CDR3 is CASSLDGLAIGYEQYF. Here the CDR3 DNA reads TGTGCCAGCTCGCTCGACGGCCTAGCGATCGGCTACGAGCAGTACTTC.

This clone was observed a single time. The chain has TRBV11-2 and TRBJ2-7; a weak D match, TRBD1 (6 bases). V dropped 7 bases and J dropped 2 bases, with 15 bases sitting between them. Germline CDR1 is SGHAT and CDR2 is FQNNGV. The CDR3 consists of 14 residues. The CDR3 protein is CASIHIDRTYEQYF. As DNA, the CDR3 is TGTGCCAGCATCCACATTGACAGGACCTACGAGCAGTACTTC.

The CDR3 region has the DNA TGTGCCAGCAGCCAAATCTCTACTGGAAACACCATATATTTT. As protein: CASSQISTGNTIYF. V is TRBV14 and J is TRBJ1-3; D gene ambiguous. Germline V gene lookup returns CDR1 SGHDN and CDR2 FVKESK. This CDR3 has 14 residues. The V end was cut by 2 bases, the J end by 2 bases, with 7 bases between.

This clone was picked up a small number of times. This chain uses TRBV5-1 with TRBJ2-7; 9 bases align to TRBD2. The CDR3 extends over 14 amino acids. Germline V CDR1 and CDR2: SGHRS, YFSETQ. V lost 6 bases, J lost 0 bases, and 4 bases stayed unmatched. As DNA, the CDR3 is TGCGCCAGCAAAAGGACTAGCGACTCCTACGAGCAGTACTTC. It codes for CASKRTSDSYEQYF.

The CDR3 loop is CATSTHRGGTDTQYF. The CDR3 DNA follows: TGTGCCACCAGCACCCACAGGGGAGGGACAGATACGCAGTATTTT. The chain is built from TRBV15 and TRBJ2-3; tentatively, D is TRBD1 or TRBD2 (7 bases each). The CDR3 extends over 15 amino acids. Trimming took 4 bases from V and 3 from J, leaving 14 bases between them. Germline V gene data show CDR1 as LNHNV and CDR2 as YYDKDF (reference sequence). The full variable domain, with the rest looked up from reference TRBV15 and TRBJ2-3, is DAMVIQNPRYQVTQFGKPVTLSCSQTLNHNVMYWYQQKSSQAPKLLFHYYDKDFNNEADTPDNFQSRRPNTSFCFLDIRSPGLGDTAMYLCATSTHRGGTDTQYFGPGTRLTVL.